These 6 T cell receptor beta chains share one sample of origin, sequenced in a study of T cell repertoires in cytomegalovirus infection. No antigens are known for them. TCRdb re-analysed the reads in MiXCR, keeping a single row per CDR3 protein. The sample includes roughly 990,000 distinct CDR3 sequences, about a third of them seen just once. The sequencing here drew on cultured CD8+ T cells from PBMCs, taken from culture after CMV antigen stimulation. The receptors here all came from a human donor in good health (CMV status not recorded). Some clones in this sample may be carry-over from other donors' samples.

This clonotype was seen just once. A much larger clone differs from this one at a single base, so this may be a read error. The chain employs TRBV6-8 and TRBJ2-1; no reliable D call. Germline CDR1 and CDR2: MNHGY and SAAAGT. The CDR3 is made up of 12 amino acids. CDR3: CASNYPYNEQFF. CDR3 in DNA: TGTGCCAGCAATTACCCTTACAATGAGCAGTTCTTC.

J is TRBJ1-2 and V is TRBV2; perhaps TRBD1 as D (6 bases). CDR1 SNHLY and CDR2 FYNNEI come from the germline V gene. The CDR3 sequence is 13 residues long. With 9 bases removed from V and 1 base from J, the gap between germline ends came to 12 bases. The DNA of the CDR3 is TGTGCCAGGGGGGACAAGTTTAACTATGGCTACACCTTC. It is translated as CARGDKFNYGYTF.

This clonotype was picked up a small number of times. The rearrangement joins TRBV6-1 to TRBJ2-3; 7 nucleotides agree with TRBD1. The CDR3 covers 20 residues. V lost 3 bases and J lost 1; bases outside the gene matches: 19. Germline-derived CDR1 and CDR2 are MNHNS and SASEGT. CDR3 residues: CASSDGPLKGAVYGTDTQYF. CDR3 in DNA: TGTGCCAGCAGTGACGGACCCCTTAAGGGGGCGGTCTATGGCACAGATACGCAGTATTTT.

This chain links TRBV19 with TRBJ2-3, with D hard to call. Germline V gene sequence: CDR1 LNHDA, CDR2 SQIVND (reference sequence). The length of the CDR3 is 15 residues. Trimming took 3 bases from V and 2 from J, leaving 12 bases between them. The CDR3 loop is CASSIRLGDTDTQYF. The CDR3 nucleotides read TGTGCCAGTAGTATCCGTCTAGGCGACACAGATACGCAGTATTTT.

The chain has TRBV12-3 or TRBV12-4 and TRBJ2-4; no reliable D call. Trimming left V 1 base short and J 7 bases short, with 8 bases between. The CDR3 has 13 residues. CDR3 amino acids: CASSLGRRNIQYF. The CDR3 DNA reads TGTGCCAGCAGTTTAGGCCGGCGGAACATTCAGTACTTC.

The genes are TRBV29-1 and TRBJ2-3, with 8 bases aligning to TRBD2. Unmatched junction bases numbered 3, after V lost 0 bases and J lost 1 base. Germline V gene lookup returns CDR1 SQVTM and CDR2 ANQGSEA. The CDR3 totals 15 residues. The CDR3: CSVEDLSGGTDTQYF. Written as DNA, the CDR3 is TGCAGCGTTGAAGATCTTAGCGGGGGCACAGATACGCAGTATTTT.